This T cell receptor (beta chain) is drawn from a study of response to subunit inactivated influenza vaccine (dated by TCRdb to the late 2010s). Notes on the research overall: Deep quantitative T cell receptor repertoire profiling was used in the study to track responses to a trivalent subunit inactivated influenza vaccine. Broad study findings and their caveats: The authors suggested that each seasonal influenza vaccination may recruit only a limited number of new T cells.

Trimming accounts for 5 bases at V and 3 bases at J, while the number of junction bases matched to no gene is 14. The germline V gene sets CDR1 to MDHEN and CDR2 to SYDVKM. Measured from the cysteine to the phenylalanine, the CDR3 is 18 residues long. Kept here is only the CDR3 DNA, which spans 54 bases and is read in frame from base 1. Comments on this clonotype: Its antigen specificity is not known. Qualities for individual bases were not recorded, and no much larger clone is one base off.

Preparation of the library involved RT-PCR. Sequencing took place on an Illumina HiSeq 2500. TCRdb's own reprocessing of the public reads used fastp at Q25 and MiXCR and kept productive beta chains. Here each entry gathers all rows of one CDR3 protein and keeps the most common genes and DNA. This sample is represented by hundreds of thousands of distinct CDR3 sequences; about 15% of them were singletons. The biggest ten clones account for 5.5% to 7% of the sample. This sequence was found in a man aged 50 or older who received an inactivated influenza vaccine. Donor details come from another sample of the same person, matched by shared clones. The sample here was PBMCs from blood, taken around 14 days before vaccination. The V and J genes are TRBV28 and TRBJ2-2, with 8 middle bases fitting TRBD1. The CDR3 region: CASSLAAGGQGDTGELFF. The base sequence is TGTGCCAGCAGTCTTGCGGCAGGAGGACAGGGAGACACCGGGGAGCTGTTTTTT.